The next 28 T cell receptor beta chains were all read from a single sample in a study of blood T cells in healthy people across ages (dated by TCRdb to between 2015 and 2017). The library came from 5' RACE. TCRdb names Illumina HiSeq 2500 as the instrument used. A second PCR of about 7 to 12 cycles was performed with a sample-barcoded 5' primer and a J-beta primer mix. Through fastp at Q25 and MiXCR, TCRdb rebuilt clones from the public reads, retaining in-frame beta chains. Each entry is one CDR3 protein sequence, shown with its most common DNA and genes. The sample table shows 1.5 million to 2 million distinct CDR3 sequences, and about 49% are seen once. 2.1% of the sample rests with the top ten. Sequenced sample: blood. Receptor source: a woman aged 40-49 years in good health.

This clonotype was detected only a few times. V is TRBV7-9 and J is TRBJ1-2; 7 bases agree with TRBD1. Germline lookup yields CDR1 SEHNR and CDR2 FQNEAQ (reference sequence). This CDR3 is 14 amino acids long. After removal of 6 bases from V and 4 bases from J, the junction contained 8 bases not matched to a gene. The CDR3 reads CASSSQTGTYGYTF. CDR3 nucleotides: TGTGCCAGCAGTTCACAGACAGGGACCTATGGCTACACCTTC.

The chain combines TRBV28 with TRBJ2-1; D gene uncertain. Germline values: CDR1 MDHEN, CDR2 SYDVKM. The CDR3 extends over 14 amino acids. V lost 5 bases and J lost 5, with 13 bases in between. This CDR3 is CASSPLERHNEQFF. The CDR3 DNA reads as TGTGCCAGCAGTCCCCTTGAACGGCACAATGAGCAGTTCTTC.

The V call is TRBV5-4, the J call TRBJ2-7, with D hard to call. The CDR3 is 14 residues long. Trimming took off 4 bases at V and 7 bases at J, with 18 bases between the two ends. Germline CDR1 is SGHNT and CDR2 is YYREEE (reference sequence). DNA for the CDR3: TGTGCCAGCAGCCGTGAGGCGAGCGCAGGAGAGCAGTACTTC. Protein product: CASSREASAGEQYF.

The V gene is TRBV29-1, the J gene TRBJ1-5; tentative D call: TRBD1 (5 bases). CDR1 is SQVTM, CDR2 ANQGSEA, per germline. The CDR3 sequence is 14 residues long. V shed 4 bases and J shed 1 base, with 11 bases lying between them. DNA of the CDR3: TGCAGCGTTGGCTCAGGGTTCAGCAATCAGCCCCAGCATTTT. The encoded protein is CSVGSGFSNQPQHF.

This clonotype was picked up a small number of times. V and J are TRBV12-3 or TRBV12-4 and TRBJ1-2, with 7 bases that match TRBD1. The ends lost 5 bases at V and 4 bases at J; junction bases unmatched: 10. The CDR3 spans 15 residues. Here the CDR3 DNA reads TGTGCCAGCAGTCTGACAGGGATGCTCCGCTATGGCTACACCTTC. Protein product: CASSLTGMLRYGYTF.

A few counts support this clonotype. The CDR3 nucleotides are TGCAGTGCTGGGGGGAATAATTCACCCCTCCACTTT. Residues: CSAGGNNSPLHF. The chain recombines TRBV20-1 with TRBJ1-6, with D possibly TRBD1 on 5 matching bases. The CDR3 sequence is 12 residues long. The V and J ends lost 5 bases and 5 bases respectively, with 7 bases between them. CDR1 is DFQATT and CDR2 is SNEGSKA in the germline V gene (reference sequence).

This CDR3 is CASSQRAGGRDTQYF. The CDR3 nucleotides read TGCGCCAGCAGCCAGAGAGCGGGGGGCAGAGATACGCAGTATTTT. This chain connects TRBV4-3 to TRBJ2-3; TRBD2 agrees at 9 bases. Germline lookup yields CDR1 LGHNA and CDR2 YSLEER. Trimming removed 3 bases from V and 5 bases from J; junction bases left unmatched: 6. The CDR3 runs to 15 residues.

The V gene is TRBV7-3, the J gene TRBJ1-1; a possible D gene is TRBD1 (5 bases). V lost 0 bases and J lost 4, with 9 bases in between. The CDR3 loop spans 14 amino acids. Germline V CDR1 and CDR2: SGHTA, FQGTGA. The CDR3 nucleotides are TGTGCCAGCAGCTTAACGAACGGGGCCACTGAAGCTTTCTTT. Amino acids: CASSLTNGATEAFF.

With respect to this clonotype: A much larger clone differs from this one at a single base, so this may be a read error. The chain couples TRBV4-2 to TRBJ2-4; 7 bases match TRBD2. Germline-derived CDR1 and CDR2 are LGHNA and YNFKEQ. The CDR3 runs 15 residues. This CDR3 is CARSQDRGGGNIQYF. For the CDR3, the DNA is TGTGCCCGCAGCCAAGATCGCGGCGGGGGAAACATTCAGTACTTC.

The chain is built from TRBV19 and TRBJ1-1; D is possibly TRBD1 (6 bases). This CDR3 spans 15 amino acids. Trimming left V 7 bases short and J 0 bases short, with 15 bases between. Germline values: CDR1 LNHDA, CDR2 SQIVND (reference sequence). The CDR3 reads CASTNRGQLNTEAFF. CDR3 coding DNA: TGTGCCAGTACCAACCGAGGACAGCTGAACACTGAAGCTTTCTTT.

V and J are TRBV5-1 and TRBJ2-1; 10 bases are a match to TRBD2. This CDR3 spans 16 amino acids. In germline, CDR1 is SGHRS, CDR2 YFSETQ. J lost 4 bases, V lost 1 base, and 5 bases had no gene match. The CDR3 here is CASSLFQAGGYNEQFF. In nucleotides, the CDR3 is TGCGCCAGCAGCTTGTTCCAAGCGGGGGGGTACAATGAGCAGTTCTTC. Full variable domain (outside the CDR3, taken from reference TRBV5-1 and TRBJ2-1): KAGVTQTPRYLIKTRGQQVTLSCSPISGHRSVSWYQQTPGQGLQFLFEYFSETQRNKGNFPGRFSGRQFSNSRSEMNVSTLELGDSALYLCASSLFQAGGYNEQFFGPGTRLTVL.

The rearrangement links TRBV12-3 or TRBV12-4 to TRBJ2-3; a possible D gene is TRBD1 (6 bases). The ends were cut back, 10 bases at V and 0 bases at J, with 14 bases in the middle. This CDR3 contains 14 residues. Here the CDR3 DNA reads TGTGCCACCAGCCAGCAGGGGAGCACAGATACGCAGTATTTT. This gives the protein CATSQQGSTDTQYF.

This chain uses TRBV28 with TRBJ1-5, with D possibly TRBD1 on 6 matching bases. Germline V lookup: CDR1 MDHEN, CDR2 SYDVKM. The CDR3 sequence is 14 residues long. Trimming took 2 bases from V and 6 from J, leaving 11 bases between them. The CDR3 coding sequence is TGTGCCAGCAGTTTAATACAGGGAAGTCAGCCCCAGCATTTT. Amino acids: CASSLIQGSQPQHF.

The DNA of the CDR3 is TGTGCCAGCAGCGTAGAACAGGGAAGAGGAGGTTTCTACGAGCAGTACTTC. Amino acid sequence: CASSVEQGRGGFYEQYF. The chain uses TRBV9 and TRBJ2-7; a possible D gene is TRBD1 (6 bases). The CDR3 loop spans 17 amino acids. V was trimmed by 0 bases and J by 3 bases, leaving 19 bases between them. Per the germline V gene, CDR1 is SGDLS and CDR2 is YYNGEE.

The chain carries TRBV7-9 and TRBJ1-2; D unclear. Germline V gives CDR1 SEHNR, CDR2 FQNEAQ (reference sequence). CDR3 length equals 14 residues. The germline V and J ends were trimmed by 1 base and 6 bases, with 12 bases remaining between them. The DNA of the CDR3 is TGTGCCAGCAGCTTAGGCACAACAGAGGATGGCTACACCTTC. Its protein product is CASSLGTTEDGYTF. The whole variable domain, filled in from reference TRBV7-9 and TRBJ1-2, reads DTGVSQNPRHKITKRGQNVTFRCDPISEHNRLYWYRQTLGQGPEFLTYFQNEAQLEKSRLLSDRFSAERPKGSFSTLEIQRTEQGDSAMYLCASSLGTTEDGYTFGSGTRLTVV.

V and J are TRBV5-5 and TRBJ1-1; TRBD1 is a possible D gene (6 bases). In germline, CDR1 is SGHKS, CDR2 YYEKEE (reference sequence). This CDR3 spans 13 amino acids. Trimming left V 3 bases short and J 6 bases short, with 12 bases between. The CDR3 nucleotides read TGTGCCAGCAGCTACCAGACAGGACCTGAAGCTTTCTTT. As protein: CASSYQTGPEAFF.

This clonotype has a handful of counts. The V call is TRBV14, the J call TRBJ2-7; 9 nucleotides match TRBD1. CDR1 and CDR2 (germline): SGHDN, FVKESK. The CDR3 has 19 amino acids. The junction had 15 bases not matched to a gene; V was cut back by 2 bases and J by 1 base. This chain's CDR3 is CASSQLLGQGTYNSYEQYF. CDR3 sequence (DNA): TGTGCCAGCAGCCAATTATTAGGACAGGGGACCTACAATTCCTACGAGCAGTACTTC.

The chain links TRBV5-1 to TRBJ2-5; 8 nucleotides line up with TRBD1. The CDR3 loop spans 14 amino acids. The V gene's germline CDR1 is SGHRS and CDR2 YFSETQ. Germline trimming cut 4 bases from V and 2 bases from J; bases unmatched to any gene: 4. CDR3 loop: CASSGTGWQETQYF. The CDR3 bases are TGCGCCAGCAGCGGGACAGGTTGGCAAGAGACCCAGTACTTC.

This clonotype was counted between two and nine times. The rearrangement uses TRBV7-9 and TRBJ2-5; TRBD2 is a possible D gene (5 bases). V was clipped by 6 bases and J by 6 bases, with 17 bases between them. The CDR3 contains 14 residues. Germline CDR1 and CDR2: SEHNR and FQNEAQ (reference sequence). This CDR3 reads CASSSTRDRQTQYF. The CDR3, as DNA: TGTGCCAGCAGTTCGACCCGGGATCGTCAGACCCAGTACTTC.

In this sample, this clonotype turned up once. The chain links TRBV20-1 to TRBJ2-7; D is possibly TRBD1 or TRBD2 (5 bases each). TRBJ2-5 explains the end of the DNA better; the J call may be wrong. This CDR3 region has 14 residues. Germline-derived CDR1 and CDR2 are DFQATT and SNEGSKA (reference sequence). The CDR3 protein is CSKRSGRVGETQYF. The CDR3 DNA reads as TGCAGTAAGAGATCGGGGCGCGTTGGGGAGACCCAGTACTTC.

This clonotype was counted only a few times. V is TRBV12-3 or TRBV12-4 and J is TRBJ2-3, with TRBD2 matching 13 bases. V lost 3 bases and J lost 2; bases outside the gene matches: 8. The CDR3 is made up of 18 amino acids. The DNA of the CDR3 is TGTGCCAGCAGTTTCACTAGCGGGGGGGGGCCAGTCACAGATACGCAGTATTTT. It specifies CASSFTSGGGPVTDTQYF.

The chain recombines TRBV7-2 with TRBJ2-1; 12 bases map to TRBD2. V shed 4 bases, J shed 1 base, and the junction held 5 bases outside the gene matches. The CDR3 is 17 residues long. The germline V gene has CDR1 SGHTA and CDR2 FQGNSA. CDR3 in amino acids: CASSSALAGGSYNEQFF. In DNA, the CDR3 is TGTGCCAGCAGCTCAGCACTAGCGGGGGGTTCCTACAATGAGCAGTTCTTC. Full variable domain (rest looked up from reference TRBV7-2 and TRBJ2-1): GAGVSQSPSNKVTEKGKDVELRCDPISGHTALYWYRQSLGQGLEFLIYFQGNSAPDKSGLPSDRFSAERTGGSVSTLTIQRTQQEDSAVYLCASSSALAGGSYNEQFFGPGTRLTVL.

The chain carries TRBV20-1 and TRBJ2-1; 15 bases match TRBD2. This CDR3 is 16 amino acids long. CDR1 is DFQATT and CDR2 is SNEGSKA in the germline V gene (reference sequence). The J segment lost 9 bases and the V segment lost 0 bases, leaving 6 bases of the junction unmatched. CDR3 sequence reads: CSARDSGLAGGREQFF. CDR3 DNA sequence: TGCAGTGCTAGAGATTCCGGACTAGCGGGGGGGCGTGAGCAGTTCTTC.

The rearrangement joins TRBV6-1 to TRBJ1-2; D is undetermined. Trimming left V 3 bases short and J 4 bases short, with 12 bases between. CDR3 size: 14 residues. Germline assignment: CDR1 MNHNS and CDR2 SASEGT. The chain's CDR3 is CASSDLKGTYGYTF. The DNA for the CDR3 is TGTGCCAGCAGTGATTTGAAGGGAACCTATGGCTACACCTTC.

The chain has TRBV10-3 and TRBJ2-7; the D is unclear. In germline, CDR1 is ENHRY, CDR2 SYGVKD. Trimming pared 11 bases from V and 3 bases from J, leaving 11 bases between. The CDR3 is 11 amino acids. The DNA of the CDR3 is TGTGCCCCGTTAGCCAACTACGAGCAGTACTTC. It translates to CAPLANYEQYF.

The V and J genes are TRBV29-1 and TRBJ2-5; TRBD1 matches 8 bases. Trimming took 6 bases from V and 2 from J; bases not matched to a gene: 11. Germline V gene sequence: CDR1 SQVTM, CDR2 ANQGSEA. CDR3 length: 15 residues. Here the CDR3 DNA reads TGCAGCGTCAGAACTGGGACAGGTCGACAAGAGACCCAGTACTTC. This encodes CSVRTGTGRQETQYF.

The rearrangement uses TRBV6-2 or TRBV6-3 and TRBJ2-5; tentatively, D is TRBD1 (6 bases). CDR1 is MNHEY and CDR2 is SVGEGT in the germline V gene. The V and J ends lost 10 bases and 5 bases respectively, with 17 bases between them. The CDR3 is 13 amino acids. DNA of the CDR3: TGTGCCAACAGATTATGGACAGCGGAGACCCAGTACTTC. Its protein product is CANRLWTAETQYF.

About this clonotype itself: One end of the junction fails to match germline, which may point to a read error. The CDR3 is CATSRDRTPYNEQFF. CDR3 coding DNA: TGCGCCACCTCAAGGGACAGGACACCCTACAATGAGCAGTTCTTC. This rearrangement joins TRBV2 to TRBJ2-1, with 8 nucleotides matching TRBD1. CDR1 SNHLY and CDR2 FYNNEI come from the germline V gene. The CDR3 is made up of 15 amino acids.